These 18 T cell receptor beta chains were all obtained from the same sample, sequenced in a study of T cells in Graves' hyperthyroidism and ophthalmopathy. TCR beta CDR3 regions were amplified from RNA transcripts. The HTBI set primed first-round TCR CDR3 RT-PCR. TCRdb used MiXCR to reprocess the multiplex PCR reads, holding one entry per CDR3 protein. The table records more than 550,000 distinct CDR3 sequences, just under 45% of them present only once. The sample taken for sequencing was peripheral blood or thyroid tissue (not recorded which). The receptors shown here come from an adult man with Graves' disease, either hyperthyroidism or ophthalmopathy (not recorded which).

The chain carries TRBV11-3 and TRBJ1-5; 10 bases agree with TRBD1. V dropped 5 bases and J dropped 1; count of bases not matched to a gene: 8. CDR3 length: 17 amino acids. Germline V gene sequence: CDR1 SGHNT, CDR2 YENEEA. Here the CDR3 DNA reads TGTGCCAGCAGCCCAGGACAGGGGGTAGGGAGCAATCAGCCCCAGCATTTT. It translates to CASSPGQGVGSNQPQHF.

This clonotype was counted ten times or more. The rearrangement uses TRBV25-1 and TRBJ1-1; TRBD1 agrees at 11 bases. CDR3 size: 15 residues. The germline V gene encodes CDR1 MGHDK and CDR2 SYGVNS. V trimming: 4 bases; J trimming: 5 bases; junction bases outside the gene matches: 6. The chain's CDR3 is CASSARTGGFTEAFF. In nucleotides, the CDR3 is TGTGCCAGCAGTGCCAGGACAGGGGGCTTTACTGAAGCTTTCTTT.

This clonotype showed up many times. The V and J genes are TRBV7-2 and TRBJ1-1; the match to TRBD1 covers 7 bases. From germline, CDR1 is SGHTA and CDR2 FQGNSA. J was trimmed by 7 bases and V by 3 bases; bases with no gene match: 5. This CDR3 contains 13 residues. In DNA form, the CDR3 reads TGTGCCAGCAGCTTGGACAGGACCTTTGAAGCTTTCTTT. Translated: CASSLDRTFEAFF.

This clonotype was seen at least ten times. The chain has TRBV24-1 and TRBJ1-2; the D gene is possibly TRBD1 (6 bases). V gave up 7 bases and J gave up 5 bases, with 13 bases separating them. Germline V lookup: CDR1 KGHDR, CDR2 SFDVKD. The CDR3 sequence is 13 residues long. The CDR3 DNA is TGTGCCACCAGCGTCGGGACACATTATGGCTACACCTTC. This encodes CATSVGTHYGYTF.

Turning to this clonotype: A read error may produce the germline difference seen at one junction end. J is TRBJ2-7 and V is TRBV7-9; TRBD1 agrees at 10 bases. Germline values: CDR1 SEHNR, CDR2 FQNEAQ (reference sequence). CDR3 length: 17 amino acids. The CDR3, as DNA: TGCGCCAGCAGCTTCGCGCCACCGGGACAGGGGATCTACGAGCAGTACTTC. It yields the protein CASSFAPPGQGIYEQYF. The complete variable domain, with remaining parts taken from reference TRBV7-9 and TRBJ2-7, reads DTGVSQNPRHKITKRGQNVTFRCDPISEHNRLYWYRQTLGQGPEFLTYFQNEAQLEKSRLLSDRFSAERPKGSFSTLEIQRTEQGDSAMYLCASSFAPPGQGIYEQYFGPGTRLTVT.

This clonotype was picked up a small number of times. One end of the junction does not line up with germline, which may come from a read error. V usage is TRBV7-8 and J usage is TRBJ1-6, with 7 bases lining up with TRBD1. CDR1 SGHVS and CDR2 FQNEAQ come from the germline V gene. This CDR3 contains 14 residues. This chain's CDR3 is CASRDRASRSPLHF. The CDR3 DNA sequence: TGCGCCAGCAGAGACAGGGCCAGCCGTTCACCCCTCCACTTT.

The chain has TRBV7-8 and TRBJ2-7; 8 bases match TRBD1. Losses at the gene ends were 1 base for V and 7 bases for J; bases not matched to a gene: 3. The germline V gene has CDR1 SGHVS and CDR2 FQNEAQ. The CDR3 has 13 residues. The CDR3 loop reads CASSLDGQGEQYF. The CDR3 DNA reads TGTGCCAGCAGCTTAGACGGACAGGGTGAGCAGTACTTC.

The chain carries TRBV25-1 and TRBJ1-2; TRBD1 matches at 7 bases. J lost 3 bases, V lost 7 bases, and 11 bases had no gene match. CDR1 and CDR2 (germline): MGHDK, SYGVNS. The CDR3 runs to 15 residues. CDR3 region: CASTLSWGQHYGYTF. The CDR3 DNA is TGTGCCAGCACTCTCTCATGGGGACAGCACTATGGCTACACCTTC.

V is TRBV4-1 and J is TRBJ2-7, with 9 bases that match TRBD2. The CDR3 totals 16 residues. CDR1 is MGHRA and CDR2 is YSYEKL in the germline V gene. Germline trimming cut 0 bases from V and 0 bases from J; bases unmatched to any gene: 3. For the CDR3, the DNA is TGCGCCAGCAGCCAAGATCGTAGCGGGAGCTCCTACGAGCAGTACTTC. It yields the protein CASSQDRSGSSYEQYF.

The CDR3 DNA reads as TGCAGTGCTCCGGACAGGGTTCCCTACGAGCAGTACTTC. It specifies CSAPDRVPYEQYF. The chain joins TRBV20-1 to TRBJ2-7, with 8 bases fitting TRBD1. The CDR3 extends over 13 amino acids. The junction had 5 bases not matched to a gene; V was cut back by 5 bases and J by 2 bases. Germline V gives CDR1 DFQATT, CDR2 SNEGSKA (reference sequence).

The V and J genes are TRBV5-1 and TRBJ1-5; unclear D gene. V was shortened by 4 bases and J by 6 bases, with 14 bases between the two germline ends. The CDR3 loop spans 14 amino acids. Germline V gene sequence: CDR1 SGHRS, CDR2 YFSETQ. CDR3 sequence: CASSQDLGSQPQHF. The CDR3 region has the DNA TGCGCCAGCAGCCAAGATCTAGGGAGTCAGCCCCAGCATTTT. The full variable domain, with the rest looked up from reference TRBV5-1 and TRBJ1-5, is KAGVTQTPRYLIKTRGQQVTLSCSPISGHRSVSWYQQTPGQGLQFLFEYFSETQRNKGNFPGRFSGRQFSNSRSEMNVSTLELGDSALYLCASSQDLGSQPQHFGDGTRLSIL.

This chain joins TRBV25-1 and TRBJ1-6, with TRBD1 matching over 7 bases. The CDR3 extends over 13 amino acids. Germline lookup yields CDR1 MGHDK and CDR2 SYGVNS. The CDR3 sequence: CARKGGGNSPLHF. The DNA for the CDR3 is TGTGCTAGAAAAGGGGGCGGCAATTCACCCCTCCACTTT.

There are many counts of this clonotype. The rearrangement links TRBV24-1 to TRBJ2-5; D may be TRBD1 (6 bases). The CDR3 is 15 amino acids. The V and J ends lost 3 bases and 5 bases respectively, with 15 bases between them. Per germline, CDR1 KGHDR and CDR2 SFDVKD. DNA for the CDR3: TGTGCCACCAGTGATGCTCAGGGGCGTCCGGAGACCCAGTACTTC. Its translation is CATSDAQGRPETQYF.

V usage is TRBV7-8 and J usage is TRBJ1-1; D not resolved. CDR3 length: 16 residues. The germline CDR1 and CDR2 sequences are SGHVS and FQNEAQ. With 2 bases removed from V and 1 base from J, the gap between germline ends came to 14 bases. The CDR3 region is CASSLLWSHKNTEAFF. The CDR3 coding sequence is TGTGCCAGCAGCTTACTTTGGAGCCATAAGAACACTGAAGCTTTCTTT. Looking up the rest from reference TRBV7-8 and TRBJ1-1 gives the full variable domain: GAGVSQSPRYKVAKRGQDVALRCDPISGHVSLFWYQQALGQGPEFLTYFQNEAQLDKSGLPSDRFFAERPEGSVSTLKIQRTQQEDSAVYLCASSLLWSHKNTEAFFGQGTRLTVV.

This clonotype showed up just once. The chain couples TRBV20-1 to TRBJ1-5; no firm D call. The V end was cut by 3 bases, the J end by 3 bases, with 9 bases between. This CDR3 spans 13 amino acids. Looked up from germline, CDR1 is DFQATT and CDR2 is SNEGSKA (reference sequence). The CDR3 DNA sequence: TGCAGTGCTAGGGGAGAATCCAATCAGCCCCAGCATTTT. Amino acid sequence: CSARGESNQPQHF.

The chain has TRBV29-1 and TRBJ1-1; tentative D call: TRBD1 (5 bases). The V and J ends lost 8 bases and 2 bases respectively, with 15 bases between them. The germline gives CDR1 SQVTM, CDR2 ANQGSEA. CDR3 length: 13 amino acids. The CDR3 nucleotides are TGCAGCAGTTTAGCAAGGGGTAACACTGAAGCTTTCTTT. Translation: CSSLARGNTEAFF.

This clonotype was seen more than once but under ten times. V and J are TRBV7-2 and TRBJ2-7; D perhaps matches TRBD1 (6 bases). Trimming took 5 bases from V and 4 from J, leaving 15 bases between them. The CDR3 length is 14 residues. Per germline, CDR1 SGHTA and CDR2 FQGNSA. Here the CDR3 DNA reads TGTGCCAGCAGCCCCGGGACAATCTTGTACGAGCAGTACTTC. Translation gives CASSPGTILYEQYF.

About this clonotype: A much larger clone sits a single nucleotide away, making a read error possible. The V and J genes are TRBV10-3 and TRBJ1-5; tentative D call: TRBD1 (6 bases). The CDR3 spans 14 residues. Germline V gene sequence: CDR1 ENHRY, CDR2 SYGVKD. The V and J ends lost 6 bases and 3 bases respectively, with 12 bases between them. The DNA for the CDR3 is TGTGCCATCAGCTTAGACAGGTCCAATCAGCCCCAGCATTTT. This translates into CAISLDRSNQPQHF.